One and the same sample provided the 25 T cell receptor beta chains below, sequenced in a study of identical twins. TCRdb used MiXCR to reprocess the 5' RACE reads, holding one entry per CDR3 protein. The sample consists of just over 500,000 distinct CDR3 sequences, less than 25% of them appearing once. These data were also filed under a second study, of T cells expressing NK-cell markers.

Sample: CD4+ T cells sorted from blood. The source of these receptors is a woman under 30 in good health.

The rearrangement links TRBV20-1 to TRBJ2-3; 7 positions match TRBD1. V lost 4 bases, J lost 2 bases, and 9 bases stayed unmatched. CDR1 is DFQATT and CDR2 is SNEGSKA in the germline V gene (reference sequence). The CDR3 runs to 15 residues. As DNA, the CDR3 is TGCAGTGCTACGCGACAGGGAAGGGACACAGATACGCAGTATTTT. It specifies CSATRQGRDTDTQYF.

The table lists this clonotype with a few counts. The chain joins TRBV9 to TRBJ2-1; the D call may be TRBD1 or TRBD2 (6 bases each). V was shortened by 0 bases and J by 2 bases, with 15 bases between the two germline ends. CDR1 is SGDLS, CDR2 YYNGEE, per germline. The CDR3 spans 17 residues. The CDR3, as DNA: TGTGCCAGCAGCGTAGGGGGTTTGGAGGGGGCCTACAATGAGCAGTTCTTC. It is translated as CASSVGGLEGAYNEQFF.

This clonotype was detected only a few times. This sequence joins TRBV27 and TRBJ2-3; D may be TRBD1 (5 bases). The V gene's germline CDR1 is MNHEY and CDR2 SMNVEV (reference sequence). The ends were cut back, 8 bases at V and 1 base at J, with 10 bases in the middle. The CDR3 consists of 13 residues. CDR3 DNA: TGTGCCAGCCAGGGTTTTGGCACAGATACGCAGTATTTT. Translating it yields CASQGFGTDTQYF.

V usage is TRBV2 and J usage is TRBJ2-5; 8 positions agree with TRBD1. Germline trimming cut 5 bases from V and 2 bases from J; bases unmatched to any gene: 7. The CDR3 is 15 residues long. Germline-derived CDR1 and CDR2 are SNHLY and FYNNEI. CDR3 nucleotide sequence: TGTGCCAGCAGTCTACAGGGGGGTGAGCAAGAGACCCAGTACTTC. This sequence encodes CASSLQGGEQETQYF.

CDR3 DNA sequence: TGCAGTGCTAGTCCCCCAAGACTAGCGGGAGCGGGCGAGCAGTACTTC. Protein sequence: CSASPPRLAGAGEQYF. This chain connects TRBV20-1 to TRBJ2-7; 12 bases fit TRBD2. Germline V gene lookup returns CDR1 DFQATT and CDR2 SNEGSKA (reference sequence). The CDR3 contains 16 residues. V shed 3 bases, J shed 6 bases, and the junction held 12 bases outside the gene matches.

The chain carries TRBV6-1 and TRBJ1-1; no reliable D call. V shed 6 bases and J shed 0 bases, with 14 bases lying between them. The CDR3 covers 15 residues. Germline values: CDR1 MNHNS, CDR2 SASEGT. The CDR3 DNA sequence: TGTGCCAGCAGGTCTCCAGGACCGCTGAACACTGAAGCTTTCTTT. Encoded protein: CASRSPGPLNTEAFF.

This clonotype was seen a few times. V is TRBV6-2 or TRBV6-3 and J is TRBJ2-1; 8 bases map to TRBD2. Trimming at V came to 6 bases and at J to 7 bases, leaving 14 bases not matched to a gene. Per the germline V gene, CDR1 is MNHEY and CDR2 is SVGEGT. The CDR3 extends over 16 amino acids. CDR3 bases: TGTGCCAGCAGCCCTGACAGCGGGAGCCCCAGGAATGAGCAGTTCTTC. It codes for CASSPDSGSPRNEQFF.

The chain couples TRBV5-1 to TRBJ2-7; 11 bases match TRBD1. Germline lookup yields CDR1 SGHRS and CDR2 YFSETQ. Trimming cost V 3 bases and J 3 bases; bases outside gene matches: 2. The CDR3 spans 14 residues. CDR3: CASSWGTGGYEQYF. The CDR3 DNA reads TGCGCCAGCAGCTGGGGGACAGGGGGCTACGAGCAGTACTTC. The variable domain in full, with the rest retrieved from reference TRBV5-1 and TRBJ2-7, is KAGVTQTPRYLIKTRGQQVTLSCSPISGHRSVSWYQQTPGQGLQFLFEYFSETQRNKGNFPGRFSGRQFSNSRSEMNVSTLELGDSALYLCASSWGTGGYEQYFGPGTRLTVT.

In its sample, this clonotype was seen once. The chain combines TRBV7-6 with TRBJ2-1, with 12 bases fitting TRBD2. Germline V lookup: CDR1 SGHVS, CDR2 FNYEAQ. V shed 5 bases, J shed 9 bases, and the junction held 11 bases outside the gene matches. This CDR3 contains 16 residues. The DNA of the CDR3 is TGTGCCAGCAGCCCCCTGACTAGCGGGAGAGGGGGTGAGCAGTTCTTC. It encodes CASSPLTSGRGGEQFF. Drawing the rest from reference TRBV7-6 and TRBJ2-1, the complete variable domain is GAGVSQSPRYKVTKRGQDVALRCDPISGHVSLYWYRQALGQGPEFLTYFNYEAQQDKSGLPNDRFSAERPEGSISTLTIQRTEQRDSAMYRCASSPLTSGRGGEQFFGPGTRLTVL.

The chain uses TRBV20-1 and TRBJ2-3; TRBD2 matches at 9 bases. V gave up 7 bases and J gave up 6 bases; unmatched junction bases: 17. Germline-derived CDR1 and CDR2 are DFQATT and SNEGSKA (reference sequence). The CDR3 totals 16 residues. For the CDR3, the DNA is TGCAGTGTAGGCGGGGGGGCTTTTGGGCGATCGGATACGCAGTATTTT. It is translated as CSVGGGAFGRSDTQYF.

This clonotype appeared a few times. J is TRBJ1-6 and V is TRBV20-1; D not resolved. V was trimmed by 1 base and J by 7 bases, leaving 8 bases between them. CDR3 length: 13 residues. Germline CDR1 is DFQATT and CDR2 is SNEGSKA (reference sequence). The CDR3 here is CSARVGINSPLHF. The DNA for the CDR3 is TGCAGTGCTAGAGTGGGGATCAATTCACCCCTCCACTTT.

The chain carries TRBV7-2 and TRBJ2-1; possible D gene TRBD1, 6 bases. Germline V gives CDR1 SGHTA, CDR2 FQGNSA. The CDR3 totals 14 residues. Trimming stripped 5 bases from V and 7 bases from J, with 15 bases between. CDR3: CASSVTGFDNEQFF. The CDR3 DNA sequence: TGTGCCAGCAGCGTTACAGGGTTTGATAATGAGCAGTTCTTC.

This rearrangement joins TRBV20-1 to TRBJ2-7; 10 bases agree with TRBD1. Germline V gene sequence: CDR1 DFQATT, CDR2 SNEGSKA (reference sequence). Trimming cost V 7 bases and J 4 bases; bases outside gene matches: 4. CDR3 size: 12 residues. CDR3 coding DNA: TGCAGTGGGGACAGGGGTGGGTACGAGCAGTACTTC. Its protein product is CSGDRGGYEQYF.

This clonotype was observed many times. The DNA of the CDR3 is TGCAGTGCGCGACTGGGCCCCGAGACCCAGTACTTC. This translates into CSARLGPETQYF. The chain combines TRBV20-1 with TRBJ2-5, with D unresolved. V was shortened by 6 bases and J by 5 bases, with 13 bases between the two germline ends. CDR3 length equals 12 residues. Germline values: CDR1 DFQATT, CDR2 SNEGSKA (reference sequence).

This clonotype was detected only a few times. The CDR3 region is CSVDRAVTDTQYF. In DNA form, the CDR3 reads TGCAGCGTTGATAGAGCCGTCACAGATACGCAGTATTTT. V usage is TRBV29-1 and J usage is TRBJ2-3; D ambiguous. Germline CDR1 reads SQVTM; CDR2 reads ANQGSEA. The length of the CDR3 is 13 residues. Trimming cost V 3 bases and J 2 bases, with 9 bases left between them.

The rearrangement joins TRBV5-5 to TRBJ2-7, with D perhaps matching TRBD1 (6 bases). This CDR3 contains 12 residues. Trimming left V 3 bases short and J 6 bases short, with 10 bases between. Germline V gene sequence: CDR1 SGHKS, CDR2 YYEKEE (reference sequence). The DNA of the CDR3 is TGTGCCAGCAGCTACGACAGGTTCGAGCAGTACTTC. Protein: CASSYDRFEQYF.

This clonotype was observed many times. This sequence joins TRBV29-1 and TRBJ1-4; D remains unclear. The germline V gene has CDR1 SQVTM and CDR2 ANQGSEA. CDR3 length equals 11 residues. V lost 4 bases and J 4 bases, leaving 4 bases between the germline ends. The CDR3 DNA reads TGCAGCGTTGGCATTAATGAAAAACTGTTTTTT. This encodes CSVGINEKLFF.

Comments on this clonotype: It is likely a read error, because the conserved phenylalanine at the end of the CDR3 is missing. In nucleotides, the CDR3 is TGCAGCGTTGAAAGGGGGAGCAATGAGCAGTTCTTA. This sequence encodes CSVERGSNEQFL. The chain employs TRBV29-1 and TRBJ2-1, with D possibly TRBD1 on 6 matching bases. Germline V gene lookup returns CDR1 SQVTM and CDR2 ANQGSEA. This CDR3 region has 12 residues. V was pared by 2 bases and J by 6 bases, with 8 bases between.

The V gene is TRBV11-2, the J gene TRBJ2-1, with D maybe TRBD2 (5 bases). Trimming took off 6 bases at V and 8 bases at J, with 17 bases between the two ends. This CDR3 comprises 14 residues. The V gene's germline CDR1 is SGHAT and CDR2 FQNNGV. The CDR3 protein is CASSRNRGRDEQFF. The DNA for the CDR3 is TGTGCCAGCAGTCGTAACCGAGGGAGAGATGAGCAGTTCTTC.

In its sample, this clonotype was seen a few times. The gene calls are TRBV12-3 or TRBV12-4 and TRBJ1-2; D remains ambiguous. The CDR3 length is 14 residues. With 8 bases removed from V and 7 bases from J, the gap between germline ends came to 20 bases. The CDR3 DNA reads TGTGCCAGCTTCCTGACCCCGGTTGCACGTGGCTACACCTTC. Residues: CASFLTPVARGYTF.

This clonotype came up a few times. The chain links TRBV6-1 to TRBJ2-7; 9 nucleotides agree with TRBD2. The CDR3 runs to 15 residues. Losses at the gene ends were 7 bases for V and 6 bases for J; bases not matched to a gene: 13. Per the germline V gene, CDR1 is MNHNS and CDR2 is SASEGT. The CDR3, as DNA: TGTGCCAGCACCCGAAAAGCGCGGGGGGGAACCGAGCAGTACTTC. It specifies CASTRKARGGTEQYF.

The chain couples TRBV6-5 to TRBJ2-7; D gene uncertain. CDR3 size: 14 residues. The germline CDR1 and CDR2 sequences are MNHEY and SVGAGI. V shed 0 bases and J shed 2 bases, with 8 bases lying between them. The CDR3 sequence is CASSYSFRTYEQYF. The CDR3, as DNA: TGTGCCAGCAGTTACTCGTTCCGGACCTACGAGCAGTACTTC.

This clonotype was observed at least ten times. The chain employs TRBV6-1 and TRBJ1-1, with 9 bases lining up with TRBD1. CDR1 MNHNS and CDR2 SASEGT come from the germline V gene. The ends lost 5 bases at V and 9 bases at J; junction bases unmatched: 7. This CDR3 has 13 amino acids. DNA of the CDR3: TGTGCCAGCAGTCGGGGACAGGGTAACCAAGCTTTCTTT. Translating gives CASSRGQGNQAFF.

A few counts support this clonotype. This chain joins TRBV7-2 and TRBJ2-7, with D uncertain. In germline, CDR1 is SGHTA, CDR2 FQGNSA. Trimming left V 4 bases short and J 7 bases short, with 17 bases between. The CDR3 extends over 14 amino acids. CDR3 region: CASSSGAPAREQYF. The CDR3 region has the DNA TGTGCCAGCAGCTCTGGCGCCCCCGCTCGAGAGCAGTACTTC.

This clonotype was recorded many times. This chain connects TRBV3-1 to TRBJ1-4; TRBD1 might be the D (6 bases). CDR3 length: 13 residues. Germline CDR1 LGHDT, CDR2 YNNKEL (reference sequence). V was trimmed by 2 bases and J by 7 bases, leaving 8 bases between them. The CDR3 sequence: CASSQRGVEKLFF. DNA of the CDR3: TGTGCCAGCAGCCAAAGGGGGGTTGAAAAACTGTTTTTT.